What follows are 30 T cell receptor beta chains derived from one specimen sequenced in a study of CD8+ T cells in alopecia areata. After isolation, RNA underwent reverse transcription to generate cDNA as the sequencing template. Here immunoSEQ multiplex PCR was the method, and the copy in TCRdb shows in-frame clones only, minus some. The data show around 50,000 clones, around 96% seen once. The material sequenced was CD8+ T cells sorted from blood, taken at week 0. The origin of the receptors is a human donor with alopecia areata.

The rearrangement links TRBV5-1 to TRBJ2-7; 8 bases map to TRBD1. The CDR3 totals 15 residues. CDR1 is SGHRS and CDR2 is YFSETQ in the germline V gene. Trimming at V came to 0 bases and at J to 7 bases, leaving 9 bases not matched to a gene. The DNA of the CDR3 is TGCGCCAGCAGCTTGGTGGCAGGGGGCGGAAAAGAGCAGTACTTC. Its protein is CASSLVAGGGKEQYF.

DNA for the CDR3: TGTGCCAGCACTAGCGGGGGGGCGGGCAATGAGCAGTTCTTC. Its translation is CASTSGGAGNEQFF. The chain employs TRBV27 and TRBJ2-1, with TRBD2 matching 12 bases. Per germline, CDR1 MNHEY and CDR2 SMNVEV (reference sequence). This CDR3 is 14 amino acids long. With 7 bases clipped from V and 6 bases from J, the junction kept 4 bases outside the gene matches.

The count of this clone is one. The J gene is TRBJ2-7, the V gene TRBV7-9; D ambiguous. With 1 base removed from V and 3 bases from J, the gap between germline ends came to 7 bases. Germline CDR1 and CDR2: SEHNR and FQNEAQ (reference sequence). The CDR3 contains 13 residues. CDR3 sequence (DNA): TGTGCCAGCAGCTTAGATCTTCTCTACGAGCAGTACTTC. It codes for CASSLDLLYEQYF.

The rearrangement uses TRBV14 and TRBJ2-2; possibly TRBD1 or TRBD2 for D (5 bases each). The V end lost 0 bases, the J end lost 4 bases, and 12 bases lay between the germline ends. There are 16 residues in the CDR3. From germline, CDR1 is SGHDN and CDR2 FVKESK. The CDR3 nucleotides are TGTGCCAGCAGCCAAGATGGACGGGGACCCACCGGGGAGCTGTTTTTT. The encoded protein is CASSQDGRGPTGELFF.

The chain links TRBV4-2 to TRBJ1-4; D not resolved. The CDR3 is 17 amino acids. V was pared by 0 bases and J by 4 bases, with 15 bases between. Germline-derived CDR1 and CDR2 are LGHNA and YNFKEQ. The DNA of the CDR3 is TGTGCCAGCAGCCAAGAGCCGTTACCGGGCCTTAATGAAAAACTGTTTTTT. Protein product: CASSQEPLPGLNEKLFF.

Only one count was recorded for this clone. The chain combines TRBV4-1 with TRBJ2-3, with a tentative D call TRBD2 (7 bases). There are 18 residues in the CDR3. Germline values: CDR1 MGHRA, CDR2 YSYEKL. Trimming stripped 0 bases from V and 6 bases from J, with 22 bases between. CDR3 sequence reads: CASSQDPGEGGAADTQYF. CDR3 bases: TGCGCCAGCAGCCAAGATCCCGGGGAAGGGGGGGCAGCCGATACGCAGTATTTT.

The chain carries TRBV9 and TRBJ1-2, with a possible D match to TRBD1 (6 bases). V was shortened by 1 base and J by 0 bases, with 19 bases between the two germline ends. Germline CDR1 reads SGDLS; CDR2 reads YYNGEE. The CDR3 is 18 amino acids. The CDR3 sequence is CASSVSLSRDISNYGYTF. The DNA of the CDR3 is TGTGCCAGCAGCGTAAGTCTTAGCAGGGACATCTCTAACTATGGCTACACCTTC.

CDR3: CASSSPFGGGSYNEQFF. The DNA of the CDR3 is TGTGCCAGCAGTTCCCCCTTCGGAGGGGGCTCCTACAATGAGCAGTTCTTC. The chain links TRBV11-2 to TRBJ2-1, with D possibly being TRBD1 or TRBD2 (6 bases each). The CDR3 sequence is 17 residues long. CDR1 is SGHAT, CDR2 FQNNGV, per germline. Trimming removed 6 bases from V and 0 bases from J, with 18 bases in between.

V is TRBV7-2 and J is TRBJ2-1, with 7 bases fitting TRBD1. This CDR3 has 16 residues. Germline V gene lookup returns CDR1 SGHTA and CDR2 FQGNSA. J was trimmed by 5 bases and V by 1 base; bases with no gene match: 8. The CDR3 nucleotides read TGTGCCAGCAGCTTAGGATACAGGGGTGGGGACAATGAGCAGTTCTTC. Its translation: CASSLGYRGGDNEQFF.

The V gene is TRBV19, the J gene TRBJ2-5; D may correspond to TRBD1 or TRBD2 (6 bases each). Trimming cost V 4 bases and J 5 bases, with 11 bases left between them. This CDR3 is built from 13 residues. Germline CDR1 LNHDA, CDR2 SQIVND (reference sequence). For the CDR3, the DNA is TGTGCCAGTAGTACCCGGGGGCGGGAGACCCAGTACTTC. It specifies CASSTRGRETQYF.

This sequence joins TRBV5-1 and TRBJ2-7; TRBD1 agrees at 9 bases. The V segment lost 4 bases and the J segment 2 bases; nucleotides outside the gene matches: 7. CDR1 SGHRS and CDR2 YFSETQ come from the germline V gene. The CDR3 sequence is 15 residues long. The CDR3 is CASSALGQGTYEQYF. In DNA form, the CDR3 reads TGCGCCAGCAGCGCATTGGGACAGGGTACCTACGAGCAGTACTTC.

The V call is TRBV7-9, the J call TRBJ1-5, with TRBD1 identical over 9 bases. J gave up 3 bases and V 2 bases, and 5 bases lay outside the gene matches. The CDR3 spans 16 residues. Germline V gene lookup returns CDR1 SEHNR and CDR2 FQNEAQ (reference sequence). CDR3 amino acids: CASSLTGQGPNQPQHF. CDR3 nucleotides: TGTGCCAGCAGCTTAACCGGACAGGGGCCCAATCAGCCCCAGCATTTT.

This sequence joins TRBV27 and TRBJ1-2, with D maybe TRBD1 (6 bases). V lost 3 bases to trimming and J lost 7 bases, with 12 bases between them. The CDR3 has 13 residues. Germline V gene sequence: CDR1 MNHEY, CDR2 SMNVEV (reference sequence). This chain's CDR3 is CASSFGGLGGYTF. CDR3 bases: TGTGCCAGCAGTTTCGGGGGGCTGGGTGGCTACACCTTC.

A single count supports this clone. The chain employs TRBV11-2 and TRBJ2-3; weak D call: TRBD2 (5 bases). The CDR3 is 14 amino acids. Germline CDR1 SGHAT, CDR2 FQNNGV. V was pared by 7 bases and J by 4 bases, with 15 bases between. As DNA, the CDR3 is TGTGCCAGCAATAGAGGAGAGGGTGCAGATACGCAGTATTTT. The encoded protein is CASNRGEGADTQYF.

The chain joins TRBV19 to TRBJ2-1; possible D gene TRBD1, 6 bases. The germline CDR1 and CDR2 sequences are LNHDA and SQIVND (reference sequence). This CDR3 contains 17 residues. V was cut by 9 bases and J by 7 bases, with 28 bases left in between. The CDR3, as DNA: TGTGCCAGCAAAAATAATTACCGGGACACCGCTGGAAATGAGCAGTTCTTC. This translates into CASKNNYRDTAGNEQFF.

CDR3 loop: CASSPPLATNEQFF. CDR3 nucleotide sequence: TGTGCCAGCAGTCCTCCACTAGCGACCAATGAGCAGTTCTTC. The rearrangement uses TRBV14 and TRBJ2-1; TRBD2 aligns across 7 bases. V was pared by 6 bases and J by 6 bases, with 8 bases of the junction left unmatched. CDR1 SGHDN and CDR2 FVKESK come from the germline V gene. This CDR3 region has 14 residues.

The gene calls are TRBV7-6 and TRBJ2-5, with D possibly TRBD1 on 6 matching bases. The length of the CDR3 is 14 residues. V lost 6 bases, J lost 0 bases, and 11 bases lay in between. From germline, CDR1 is SGHVS and CDR2 FNYEAQ. The CDR3 sequence is CASSRTGYQETQYF. CDR3 sequence (DNA): TGTGCCAGCAGTCGAACAGGGTACCAAGAGACCCAGTACTTC.

The chain couples TRBV19 to TRBJ2-1; maybe TRBD2 (5 bases). The CDR3 loop spans 14 amino acids. Per the germline V gene, CDR1 is LNHDA and CDR2 is SQIVND (reference sequence). V shed 4 bases and J shed 4 bases, with 11 bases lying between them. The CDR3 nucleotides are TGTGCCAGTAGTACCGACTATCTTTACAATGAGCAGTTCTTC. This codes for CASSTDYLYNEQFF.

The CDR3 is CASSLVRLAVDTQYF. In nucleotides, the CDR3 is TGTGCCAGCAGCTTAGTGCGGCTAGCGGTGGATACGCAGTATTTT. V and J are TRBV7-9 and TRBJ2-3, with 7 bases lining up with TRBD2. Per the germline V gene, CDR1 is SEHNR and CDR2 is FQNEAQ (reference sequence). V gave up 1 base and J gave up 6 bases; unmatched junction bases: 7. The CDR3 is made up of 15 amino acids.

The rearrangement joins TRBV27 to TRBJ2-7; 8 positions match TRBD2. Trimming took 2 bases from V and 1 from J; bases not matched to a gene: 4. The CDR3 is 15 residues long. Germline CDR1 MNHEY, CDR2 SMNVEV (reference sequence). The CDR3 is CASSLKAGGSYEQYF. Here the CDR3 DNA reads TGTGCCAGCAGTTTAAAGGCGGGGGGATCCTACGAGCAGTACTTC.

This clone was observed a handful of times. This sequence joins TRBV9 and TRBJ2-7; D is tentatively TRBD1 or TRBD2 (5 bases each). V was trimmed by 4 bases and J by 4 bases, leaving 12 bases between them. This CDR3 region has 13 residues. Germline V gene lookup returns CDR1 SGDLS and CDR2 YYNGEE. The CDR3: CASSWDGEYEQYF. The CDR3 nucleotides read TGTGCCAGCAGCTGGGACGGAGAGTACGAGCAGTACTTC.

The chain uses TRBV9 and TRBJ2-2; no firm D call. V was shortened by 0 bases and J by 2 bases, with 5 bases between the two germline ends. This CDR3 region has 14 residues. Germline CDR1 reads SGDLS; CDR2 reads YYNGEE. This CDR3 is CASSVEGNTGELFF. As DNA, the CDR3 is TGTGCCAGCAGCGTAGAGGGAAACACCGGGGAGCTGTTTTTT. Looking up the rest from reference TRBV9 and TRBJ2-2 gives the full variable domain: DSGVTQTPKHLITATGQRVTLRCSPRSGDLSVYWYQQSLDQGLQFLIQYYNGEERAKGNILERFSAQQFPDLHSELNLSSLELGDSALYFCASSVEGNTGELFFGEGSRLTVL.

The chain joins TRBV29-1 to TRBJ2-5, with TRBD1 matching over 7 bases. The J call may be faulty, since TRBJ2-7 better matches the DNA end. The germline V gene encodes CDR1 SQVTM and CDR2 ANQGSEA. The CDR3 loop spans 15 amino acids. CDR3: CSVTLQTGTAYEQYF. In DNA form, the CDR3 reads TGCAGCGTAACCTTACAAACTGGGACAGCCTACGAGCAGTACTTC.

This clone showed up just once. V usage is TRBV7-9 and J usage is TRBJ2-3; no firm D call. The germline CDR1 and CDR2 sequences are SEHNR and FQNEAQ (reference sequence). This CDR3 contains 13 residues. Trimming stripped 5 bases from V and 6 bases from J, with 12 bases between. The CDR3 is CASSRPGTDTQYF. CDR3 sequence (DNA): TGTGCCAGCAGCCGTCCCGGTACGGATACGCAGTATTTT. The whole variable domain, filled in from reference TRBV7-9 and TRBJ2-3, reads DTGVSQNPRHKITKRGQNVTFRCDPISEHNRLYWYRQTLGQGPEFLTYFQNEAQLEKSRLLSDRFSAERPKGSFSTLEIQRTEQGDSAMYLCASSRPGTDTQYFGPGTRLTVL.

CDR3 amino acids: CASSSMGQGYTF. The CDR3 coding sequence is TGTGCCAGCAGTTCAATGGGACAGGGCTACACCTTC. The chain carries TRBV6-5 and TRBJ1-2; 7 bases fit TRBD1. J gave up 8 bases and V 4 bases, and 4 bases lay outside the gene matches. This CDR3 contains 12 residues. CDR1 and CDR2 (germline): MNHEY, SVGAGI.

V gene TRBV4-1 combines with J gene TRBJ2-7, with a possible D match to TRBD2 (6 bases). V lost 1 base, J lost 5 bases, and 15 bases lay in between. Per the germline V gene, CDR1 is MGHRA and CDR2 is YSYEKL. This CDR3 contains 15 residues. Here the CDR3 DNA reads TGCGCCAGCAGCCAAGGCGAGACTAGTTTTGACGAGCAGTACTTC. It codes for CASSQGETSFDEQYF.

V and J are TRBV4-1 and TRBJ2-3, with 9 positions matching TRBD1. CDR1 is MGHRA, CDR2 YSYEKL, per germline. V was pared by 1 base and J by 3 bases, with 8 bases of the junction left unmatched. The CDR3 loop spans 17 amino acids. The CDR3 loop is CASSQVLMTGGTDTQYF. CDR3 bases: TGCGCCAGCAGCCAAGTTTTAATGACAGGGGGAACAGATACGCAGTATTTT.

The chain has TRBV10-3 and TRBJ2-3; 8 bases map to TRBD2. Germline V gene lookup returns CDR1 ENHRY and CDR2 SYGVKD. The V and J ends lost 4 bases and 2 bases, in that order; junction bases with no gene match: 14. The length of the CDR3 is 18 residues. The CDR3 sequence is CAISVSSGAGGSTDTQYF. In nucleotides, the CDR3 is TGTGCCATCAGTGTAAGCTCCGGCGCGGGGGGATCCACAGATACGCAGTATTTT.

This clone was recorded once. The chain has TRBV23-1 and TRBJ1-2; 8 bases align to TRBD1. TRBV23-1 falls under the ORF class, with uncertain function. CDR3 length: 17 residues. Germline trimming cut 7 bases from V and 8 bases from J; bases unmatched to any gene: 21. The CDR3 DNA reads TGCGCCAGCATCCCGGACAGGGAGGCCCGGGAGGGTGAAGGCTACACCTTC. Encoded protein: CASIPDREAREGEGYTF.

The chain uses TRBV9 and TRBJ2-7; D is possibly TRBD1 (5 bases). This CDR3 region has 16 residues. Per the germline V gene, CDR1 is SGDLS and CDR2 is YYNGEE. The V end was cut by 0 bases, the J end by 2 bases, with 15 bases between. The DNA for the CDR3 is TGTGCCAGCAGCGTAGATGGGGCCTTACCTACCTACGAGCAGTACTTC. Residues: CASSVDGALPTYEQYF.